Only a few counts were recorded for the clone carrying this T cell receptor beta chain. These data belong to a study of blood T cell repertoires in COVID-19. The overall study: In each case, the material was cDNA or gDNA derived from T cells, B-cell-depleted T cells, or PBMCs.

In the source study's methods: Reference gene primer amplification yielded estimated nucleated cell counts. The table came from immunoSEQ multiplex PCR; TCRdb's copy has only in-frame clones and leaves some out. V and J calls and clone size are those listed in that table; D and trimming were worked out from the DNA. The sample includes about 78,000 clones, less than 95% seen only once; the top ten take 0.8% to 1.3%. The ends lost 3 bases at V and 1 base at J; junction bases unmatched: 0. The CDR3 is 13 amino acids. Looked up from germline, CDR1 is KGHSH and CDR2 is LQKENI. This clonotype originated in a woman between 50 and 59 years old in a cohort sampled during active COVID-19. The chain has TRBV18 and TRBJ2-7; 7 nucleotides match TRBD1. The material sequenced was peripheral blood. The CDR3 loop is CASSPDRSYEQYF. The CDR3 DNA is TGTGCCAGCTCACCGGACAGGTCCTACGAGCAGTACTTC.